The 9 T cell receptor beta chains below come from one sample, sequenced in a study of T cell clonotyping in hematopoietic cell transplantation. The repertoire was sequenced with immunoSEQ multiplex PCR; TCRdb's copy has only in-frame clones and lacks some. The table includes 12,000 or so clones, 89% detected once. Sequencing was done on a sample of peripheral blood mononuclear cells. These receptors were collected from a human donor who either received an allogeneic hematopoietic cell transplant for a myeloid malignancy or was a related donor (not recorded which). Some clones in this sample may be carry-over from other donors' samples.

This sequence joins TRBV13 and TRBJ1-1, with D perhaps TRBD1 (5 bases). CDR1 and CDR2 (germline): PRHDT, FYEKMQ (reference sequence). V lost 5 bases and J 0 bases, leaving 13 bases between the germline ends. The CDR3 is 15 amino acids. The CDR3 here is CASSVAGEMNTEAFF. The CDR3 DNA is TGTGCCAGCAGCGTCGCGGGGGAGATGAACACTGAAGCTTTCTTT.

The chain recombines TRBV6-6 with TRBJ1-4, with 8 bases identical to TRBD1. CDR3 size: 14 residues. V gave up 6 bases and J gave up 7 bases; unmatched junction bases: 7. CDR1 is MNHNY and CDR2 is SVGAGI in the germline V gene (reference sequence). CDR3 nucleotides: TGTGCCAGCAGGATGGACAGGGTCGTTGAAAAACTGTTTTTT. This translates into CASRMDRVVEKLFF.

The CDR3 region is CATSRDNRGPQPQHF. The CDR3 DNA sequence: TGTGCCACCAGCAGAGATAACCGGGGGCCTCAGCCCCAGCATTTT. This chain links TRBV15 with TRBJ1-5, with a tentative D call TRBD1 (6 bases). Germline V gives CDR1 LNHNV, CDR2 YYDKDF (reference sequence). The CDR3 has 15 residues. V was trimmed by 0 bases and J by 6 bases, leaving 12 bases between them.

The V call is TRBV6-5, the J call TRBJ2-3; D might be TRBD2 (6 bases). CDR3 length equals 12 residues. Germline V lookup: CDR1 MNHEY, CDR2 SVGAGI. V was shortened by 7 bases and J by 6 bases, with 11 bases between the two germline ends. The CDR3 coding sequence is TGTGCCAGCAAGGAGGGTCCGGATACGCAGTATTTT. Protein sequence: CASKEGPDTQYF.

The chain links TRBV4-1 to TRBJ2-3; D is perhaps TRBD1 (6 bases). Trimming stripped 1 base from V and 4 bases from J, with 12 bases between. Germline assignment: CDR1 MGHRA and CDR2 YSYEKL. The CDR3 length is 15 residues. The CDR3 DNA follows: TGCGCCAGCAGCCAAGCCTGGACAGCGTCAGATACGCAGTATTTT. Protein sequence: CASSQAWTASDTQYF.

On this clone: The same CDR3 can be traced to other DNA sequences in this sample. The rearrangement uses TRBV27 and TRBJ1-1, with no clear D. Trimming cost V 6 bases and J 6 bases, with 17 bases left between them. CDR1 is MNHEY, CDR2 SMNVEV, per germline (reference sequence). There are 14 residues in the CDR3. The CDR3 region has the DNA TGTGCCAGCAGGGAGAGAAGCGCTAAAGCTGAAGCTTTCTTT. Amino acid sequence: CASRERSAKAEAFF.

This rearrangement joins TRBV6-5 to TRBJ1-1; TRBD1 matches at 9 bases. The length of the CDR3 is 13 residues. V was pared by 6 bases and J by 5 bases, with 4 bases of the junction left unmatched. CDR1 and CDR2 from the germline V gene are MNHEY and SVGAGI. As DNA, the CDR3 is TGTGCCAGCAGAGGGACAGGGTTTACTGAAGCTTTCTTT. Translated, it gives CASRGTGFTEAFF.

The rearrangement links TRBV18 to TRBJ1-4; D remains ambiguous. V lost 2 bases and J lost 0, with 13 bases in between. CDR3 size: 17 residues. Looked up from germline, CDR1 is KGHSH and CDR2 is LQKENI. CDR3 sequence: CASSPFGERTTNEKLFF. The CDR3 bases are TGTGCCAGCTCACCATTCGGGGAGAGAACAACTAATGAAAAACTGTTTTTT.

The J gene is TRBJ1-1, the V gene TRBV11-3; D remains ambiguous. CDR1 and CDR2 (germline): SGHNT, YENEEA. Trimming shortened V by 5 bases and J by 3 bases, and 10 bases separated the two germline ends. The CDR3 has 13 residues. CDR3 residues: CASSPRRDTEAFF. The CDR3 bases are TGTGCCAGCAGCCCGCGGAGGGACACTGAAGCTTTCTTT.